This T cell receptor beta chain was identified during a study of molecular identifiers for immune sequencing clone quantification. This clonotype turned up a few times. TCRdb called the PCR reads again in MiXCR, with one record for every CDR3 protein. The sample includes a few hundred thousand distinct CDR3 sequences, roughly 24% seen only once; the top ten take under 0.8%. A CD8+CD4-CCR7+CD45RA+ phenotype served as the sorting definition for naive CD8 T cells. The CDR3 is 15 amino acids. Trimming left V 3 bases short and J 9 bases short, with 18 bases between. V is TRBV12-3 or TRBV12-4 and J is TRBJ2-1; D possibly uses TRBD1 or TRBD2 (5 bases each). Source material: naive CD8+ T cells from blood, with Jurkat cell RNA spiked in. This sample's subset: FACS-sorted CD8+CD4-CCR7+CD45RA+ naive T cells. This sequence originates from a human donor in good health. Some libraries in this study had Jurkat cell RNA spiked in. CDR3 sequence reads: CASSFGTTNPAEQFF. In DNA form, the CDR3 reads TGTGCCAGCAGTTTTGGGACCACTAACCCCGCTGAGCAGTTCTTC.